This TCR beta chain is drawn from a study of blood T cell repertoires in COVID-19. Profiling relied on immunoSEQ multiplex PCR, and the TCRdb table lists in-frame clones only, not all of them. The sample lists hundreds of thousands of clones, roughly 86% occurring once. Sequences were obtained from PBMCs or T cells enriched from blood (not recorded which). This clonotype originated in a middle-aged man in a cohort exposed to, infected with or recovered from COVID-19 (not recorded which).

CDR3 in amino acids: CASRPKVAGTANTEAFF. The DNA for the CDR3 is TGTGCCAGTAGACCCAAGGTTGCCGGGACAGCGAACACTGAAGCTTTCTTT. This sequence joins TRBV19 and TRBJ1-1, with 7 nucleotides matching TRBD1. This CDR3 has 17 residues. J was trimmed by 1 base and V by 6 bases; bases with no gene match: 14. The germline V gene has CDR1 LNHDA and CDR2 SQIVND (reference sequence).